This T cell receptor beta chain was identified in a study of PD-1 blockade in classical Hodgkin lymphoma. Assay: immunoSEQ multiplex PCR; the TCRdb copy retains only in-frame clones and omits some. The table includes tens of thousands of clones, around 85% detected once. Relapse was seen in all patients after autologous stem cell transplantation, and brentuximab vedotin exposure was variable. CDR1 and CDR2 from the germline V gene are SGDLS and YYNGEE. Deletions cut 1 base from V and 0 bases from J, with 5 bases between. This CDR3 has 15 residues. The V call is TRBV9, the J call TRBJ2-6, with D hard to call. This sequence was found in a human donor with classical Hodgkin lymphoma. The sequencing here drew on peripheral blood mononuclear cells (PBMCs), taken at baseline. CDR3 residues: CASSVSSSGANVLTF. CDR3 sequence (DNA): TGTGCCAGCAGCGTATCGAGCTCTGGGGCCAACGTCCTGACTTTC.